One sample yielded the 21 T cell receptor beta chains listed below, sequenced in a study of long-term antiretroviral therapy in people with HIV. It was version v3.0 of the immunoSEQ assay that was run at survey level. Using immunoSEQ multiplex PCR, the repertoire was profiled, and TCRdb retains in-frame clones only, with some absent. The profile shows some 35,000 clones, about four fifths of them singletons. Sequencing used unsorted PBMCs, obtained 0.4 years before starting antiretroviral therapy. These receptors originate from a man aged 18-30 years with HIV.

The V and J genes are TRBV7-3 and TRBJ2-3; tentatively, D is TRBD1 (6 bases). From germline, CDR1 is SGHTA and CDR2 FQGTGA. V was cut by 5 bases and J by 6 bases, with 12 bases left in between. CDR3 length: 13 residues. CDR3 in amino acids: CASSPGAKDTQYF. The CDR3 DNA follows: TGTGCCAGCAGCCCAGGGGCCAAGGATACGCAGTATTTT. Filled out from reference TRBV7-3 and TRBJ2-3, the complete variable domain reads GAGVSQTPSNKVTEKGKYVELRCDPISGHTALYWYRQSLGQGPEFLIYFQGTGAADDSGLPNDRFFAVRPEGSVSTLKIQRTERGDSAVYLCASSPGAKDTQYFGPGTRLTVL.

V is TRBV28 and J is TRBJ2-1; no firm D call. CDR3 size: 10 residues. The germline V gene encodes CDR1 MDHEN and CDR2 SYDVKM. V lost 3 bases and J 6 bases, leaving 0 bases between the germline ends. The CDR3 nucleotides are TGTGCCAGCAGTTTCAATGAGCAGTTCTTC. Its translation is CASSFNEQFF.

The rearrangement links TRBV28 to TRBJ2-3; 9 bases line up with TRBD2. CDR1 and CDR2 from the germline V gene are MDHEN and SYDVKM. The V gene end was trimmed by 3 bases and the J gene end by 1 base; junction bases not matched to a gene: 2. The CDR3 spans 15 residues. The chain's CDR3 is CASSFPSGGTDTQYF. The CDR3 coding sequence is TGTGCCAGCAGTTTCCCTAGCGGGGGCACAGATACGCAGTATTTT.

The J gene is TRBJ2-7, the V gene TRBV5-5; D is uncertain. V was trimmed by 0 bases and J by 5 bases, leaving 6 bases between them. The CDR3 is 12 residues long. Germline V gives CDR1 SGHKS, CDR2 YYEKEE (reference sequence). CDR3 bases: TGTGCCAGCAGCTTGGTAGGGAACGAGCAGTACTTC. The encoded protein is CASSLVGNEQYF.

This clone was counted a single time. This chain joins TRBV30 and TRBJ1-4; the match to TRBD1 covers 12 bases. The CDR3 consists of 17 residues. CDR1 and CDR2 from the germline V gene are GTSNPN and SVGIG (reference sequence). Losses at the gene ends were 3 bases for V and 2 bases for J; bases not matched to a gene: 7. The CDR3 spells CAWRGGTGGFTNEKLFF. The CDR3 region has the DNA TGTGCCTGGAGGGGCGGGACAGGGGGCTTTACTAATGAAAAACTGTTTTTT.

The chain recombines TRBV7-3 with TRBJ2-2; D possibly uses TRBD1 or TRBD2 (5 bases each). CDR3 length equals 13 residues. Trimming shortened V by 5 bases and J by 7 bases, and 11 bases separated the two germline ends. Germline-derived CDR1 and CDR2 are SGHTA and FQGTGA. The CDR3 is CASSTGPRGELFF. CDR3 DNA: TGTGCCAGCAGCACGGGACCGCGCGGGGAGCTGTTTTTT.

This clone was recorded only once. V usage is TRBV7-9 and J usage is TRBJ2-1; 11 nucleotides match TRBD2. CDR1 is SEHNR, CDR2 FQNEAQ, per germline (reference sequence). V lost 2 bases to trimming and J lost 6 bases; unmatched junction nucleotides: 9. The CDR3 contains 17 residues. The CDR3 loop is CASSLPLGTSGGNEQFF. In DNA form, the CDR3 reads TGTGCCAGCAGCTTACCCCTTGGGACTAGCGGAGGCAATGAGCAGTTCTTC. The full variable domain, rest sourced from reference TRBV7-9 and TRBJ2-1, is DTGVSQNPRHKITKRGQNVTFRCDPISEHNRLYWYRQTLGQGPEFLTYFQNEAQLEKSRLLSDRFSAERPKGSFSTLEIQRTEQGDSAMYLCASSLPLGTSGGNEQFFGPGTRLTVL.

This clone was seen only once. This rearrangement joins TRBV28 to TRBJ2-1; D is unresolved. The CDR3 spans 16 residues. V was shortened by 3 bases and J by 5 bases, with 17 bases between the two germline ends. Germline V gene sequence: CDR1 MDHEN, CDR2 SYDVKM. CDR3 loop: CASSLGWIRTHNEQFF. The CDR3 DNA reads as TGTGCCAGCAGTTTGGGGTGGATCAGAACTCACAATGAGCAGTTCTTC.

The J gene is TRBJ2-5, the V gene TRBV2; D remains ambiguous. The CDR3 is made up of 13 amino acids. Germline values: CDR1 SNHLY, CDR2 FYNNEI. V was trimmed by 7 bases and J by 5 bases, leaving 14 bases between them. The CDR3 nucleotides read TGTGCCAGCAACCGGGCCCAGAGGGAGACCCAGTACTTC. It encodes CASNRAQRETQYF. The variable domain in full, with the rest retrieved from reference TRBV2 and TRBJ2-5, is EPEVTQTPSHQVTQMGQEVILRCVPISNHLYFYWYRQILGQKVEFLVSFYNNEISEKSEIFDDQFSVERPDGSNFTLKIRSTKLEDSAMYFCASNRAQRETQYFGPGTRLLVL.

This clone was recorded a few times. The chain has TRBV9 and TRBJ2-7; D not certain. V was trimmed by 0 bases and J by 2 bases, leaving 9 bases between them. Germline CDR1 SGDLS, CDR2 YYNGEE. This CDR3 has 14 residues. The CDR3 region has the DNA TGTGCCAGCAGCGTAGCGGACGGCCCCTACGAGCAGTACTTC. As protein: CASSVADGPYEQYF.

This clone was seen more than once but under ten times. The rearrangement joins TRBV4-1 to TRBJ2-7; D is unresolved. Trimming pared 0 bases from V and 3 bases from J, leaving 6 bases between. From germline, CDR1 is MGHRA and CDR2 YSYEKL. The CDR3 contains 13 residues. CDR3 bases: TGCGCCAGCAGCCAAGAGGGCGGCTACGAGCAGTACTTC. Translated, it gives CASSQEGGYEQYF.

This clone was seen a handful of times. As DNA, the CDR3 is TGTGCCAGCAGCGCCAGGGACAGGGGGTTCGTAGCGGGAGTTAAAAACATTCAGTACTTC. This gives the protein CASSARDRGFVAGVKNIQYF. The rearrangement uses TRBV7-8 and TRBJ2-4, with TRBD1 matching 11 bases. Germline V gene lookup returns CDR1 SGHVS and CDR2 FQNEAQ. The CDR3 sequence is 20 residues long. The trim removed 5 bases at V and 4 bases at J, leaving 19 bases unmatched.

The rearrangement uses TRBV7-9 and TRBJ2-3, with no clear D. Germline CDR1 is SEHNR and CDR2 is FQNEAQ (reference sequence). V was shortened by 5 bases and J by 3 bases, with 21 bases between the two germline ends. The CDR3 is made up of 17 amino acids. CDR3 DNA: TGTGCCAGCAGCCTCCGAGCACAGACAAGGGTGACAGATACGCAGTATTTT. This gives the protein CASSLRAQTRVTDTQYF.

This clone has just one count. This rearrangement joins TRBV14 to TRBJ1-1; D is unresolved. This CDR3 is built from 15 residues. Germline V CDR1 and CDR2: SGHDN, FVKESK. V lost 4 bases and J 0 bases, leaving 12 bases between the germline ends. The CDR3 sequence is CASSPSRLLNTEAFF. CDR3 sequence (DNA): TGTGCCAGCAGCCCCAGCCGACTATTGAACACTGAAGCTTTCTTT.

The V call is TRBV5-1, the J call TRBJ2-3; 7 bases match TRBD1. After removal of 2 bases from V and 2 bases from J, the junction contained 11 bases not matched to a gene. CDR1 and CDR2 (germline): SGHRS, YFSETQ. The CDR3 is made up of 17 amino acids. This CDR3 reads CASSFQGEMRATDTQYF. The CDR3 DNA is TGCGCCAGCAGCTTCCAGGGGGAAATGAGGGCCACAGATACGCAGTATTTT. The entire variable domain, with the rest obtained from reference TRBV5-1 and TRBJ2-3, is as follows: KAGVTQTPRYLIKTRGQQVTLSCSPISGHRSVSWYQQTPGQGLQFLFEYFSETQRNKGNFPGRFSGRQFSNSRSEMNVSTLELGDSALYLCASSFQGEMRATDTQYFGPGTRLTVL.

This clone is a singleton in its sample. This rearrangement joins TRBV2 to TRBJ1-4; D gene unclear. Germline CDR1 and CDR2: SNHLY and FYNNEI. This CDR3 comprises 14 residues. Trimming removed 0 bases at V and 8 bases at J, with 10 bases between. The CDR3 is CASSEAATWEKLFF. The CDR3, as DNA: TGTGCCAGCAGTGAAGCAGCGACTTGGGAAAAACTGTTTTTT.

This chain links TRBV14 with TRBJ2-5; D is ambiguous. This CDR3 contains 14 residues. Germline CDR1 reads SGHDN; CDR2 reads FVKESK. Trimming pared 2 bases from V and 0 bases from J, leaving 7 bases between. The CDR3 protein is CASSQKAYQETQYF. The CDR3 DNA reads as TGTGCCAGCAGCCAAAAGGCGTACCAAGAGACCCAGTACTTC.

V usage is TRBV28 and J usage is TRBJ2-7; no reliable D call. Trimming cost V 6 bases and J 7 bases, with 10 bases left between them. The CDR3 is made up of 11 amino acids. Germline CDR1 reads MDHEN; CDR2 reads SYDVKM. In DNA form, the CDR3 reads TGTGCCAGCAGCGCTCCCTGGGAGCAGTACTTC. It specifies CASSAPWEQYF.

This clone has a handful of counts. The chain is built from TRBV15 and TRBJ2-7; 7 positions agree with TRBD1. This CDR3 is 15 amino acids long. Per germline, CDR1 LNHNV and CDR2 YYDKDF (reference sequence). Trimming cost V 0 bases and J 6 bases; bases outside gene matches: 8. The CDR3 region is CATSRDRQGRAEQYF. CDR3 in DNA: TGTGCCACCAGCAGAGATCGACAGGGTAGAGCCGAGCAGTACTTC.

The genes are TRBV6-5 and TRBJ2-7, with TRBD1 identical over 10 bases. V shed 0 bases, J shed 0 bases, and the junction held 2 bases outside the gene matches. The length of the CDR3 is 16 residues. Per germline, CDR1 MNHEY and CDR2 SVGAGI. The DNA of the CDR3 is TGTGCCAGCAGTTACTCGCGACAGGGGGCCTCCTACGAGCAGTACTTC. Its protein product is CASSYSRQGASYEQYF.

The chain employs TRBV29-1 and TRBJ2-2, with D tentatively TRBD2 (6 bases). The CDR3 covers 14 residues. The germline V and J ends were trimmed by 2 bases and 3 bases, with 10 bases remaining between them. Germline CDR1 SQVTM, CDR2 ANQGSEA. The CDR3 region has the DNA TGCAGCGTTGAATCCGGGGGTGACACCGGGGAGCTGTTTTTT. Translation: CSVESGGDTGELFF.